These 26 T cell receptor beta chains were sequenced from one sample in a study of shared clonotypes between healthy human individuals. The repertoire was sequenced with immunoSEQ multiplex PCR; TCRdb's copy has only in-frame clones and lacks some. The sample has about 500,000 clones, 75% to 80% seen once. Sequenced: PBMCs. The source is a woman aged 40 to 49 in good health. Some clones in this sample may be carry-over from other donors' samples.

The sample holds many counts of this clone. V is TRBV6-1 and J is TRBJ1-2, with 8 nucleotides matching TRBD1. Germline V gene data show CDR1 as MNHNS and CDR2 as SASEGT. Trimming cost V 2 bases and J 4 bases; bases outside gene matches: 6. The CDR3 is 15 amino acids. Here the CDR3 reads CASSELGQGGYGYTF. The CDR3 DNA reads as TGTGCCAGCAGTGAACTTGGACAGGGCGGCTATGGCTACACCTTC.

This clone has just one count. The gene calls are TRBV7-8 and TRBJ2-5, with D possibly called TRBD1 or TRBD2 (6 bases each). Germline CDR1 reads SGHVS; CDR2 reads FQNEAQ. Trimming stripped 5 bases from V and 3 bases from J, with 19 bases between. This CDR3 contains 16 residues. Here the CDR3 reads CASSPYRGQGKETQYF. The CDR3 DNA sequence: TGTGCCAGCAGCCCGTATCGGGGGCAGGGAAAAGAGACCCAGTACTTC. The variable domain in full, completed from reference TRBV7-8 and TRBJ2-5, reads GAGVSQSPRYKVAKRGQDVALRCDPISGHVSLFWYQQALGQGPEFLTYFQNEAQLDKSGLPSDRFFAERPEGSVSTLKIQRTQQEDSAVYLCASSPYRGQGKETQYFGPGTRLLVL.

This clone was observed a single time. V usage is TRBV7-2 and J usage is TRBJ2-3; no clear D gene. The CDR3 has 15 amino acids. Germline assignment: CDR1 SGHTA and CDR2 FQGNSA. Between the trimmed V and J ends, which lost 4 bases and 4 bases, there was a span of 15 bases. CDR3 region: CASSSRTERPDTQYF. The CDR3 coding sequence is TGTGCCAGCAGCTCTAGAACGGAGAGGCCAGATACGCAGTATTTT. The full variable domain, completed using reference TRBV7-2 and TRBJ2-3, is GAGVSQSPSNKVTEKGKDVELRCDPISGHTALYWYRQSLGQGLEFLIYFQGNSAPDKSGLPSDRFSAERTGGSVSTLTIQRTQQEDSAVYLCASSSRTERPDTQYFGPGTRLTVL.

A few counts support this clone. The chain combines TRBV30 with TRBJ1-4; D not certain. The CDR3 sequence is 14 residues long. Germline CDR1 reads GTSNPN; CDR2 reads SVGIG (reference sequence). Between the trimmed V and J ends, which lost 3 bases and 7 bases, there was a span of 15 bases. In DNA form, the CDR3 reads TGTGCCTGGAGATTCTCGGGGAATGGTGAAAAACTGTTTTTT. Protein sequence: CAWRFSGNGEKLFF.

The chain recombines TRBV5-4 with TRBJ2-7; 7 bases map to TRBD2. Trimming cost V 0 bases and J 3 bases; bases outside gene matches: 9. The CDR3 is 16 residues long. CDR1 and CDR2 from the germline V gene are SGHNT and YYREEE (reference sequence). The CDR3 nucleotides are TGTGCCAGCAGCTTGGGAGGAAAGCGGGACTACTACGAGCAGTACTTC. This encodes CASSLGGKRDYYEQYF.

The CDR3 spells CASSLAPPGASGRTHEQYF. The DNA of the CDR3 is TGCGCCAGCAGCTTGGCCCCCCCGGGGGCTAGCGGGAGAACCCACGAGCAGTACTTC. J is TRBJ2-7 and V is TRBV5-1; 10 bases are shared with TRBD2. With V trimmed by 0 bases and J by 5 bases, 17 bases remained unmatched. Germline V gives CDR1 SGHRS, CDR2 YFSETQ. CDR3 length equals 19 residues.

The chain employs TRBV30 and TRBJ1-5; D may be TRBD1 (5 bases). Trimming stripped 0 bases from V and 6 bases from J, with 15 bases between. The CDR3 totals 15 residues. CDR1 GTSNPN and CDR2 SVGIG come from the germline V gene (reference sequence). CDR3 sequence (DNA): TGTGCCTGGAGTGTACGAGGGGTTATGAGTCAGCCCCAGCATTTT. It is translated as CAWSVRGVMSQPQHF.

Concerning this clone itself: The same CDR3 is also encoded by other DNA sequences in this sample. This chain joins TRBV5-6 and TRBJ2-7, with D perhaps TRBD1 (6 bases). The germline V and J ends were trimmed by 2 bases and 1 base, with 10 bases remaining between them. CDR1 SGHDT and CDR2 YYEEEE come from the germline V gene. The CDR3 sequence is 14 residues long. CDR3 coding DNA: TGTGCCAGCAGCTTCGACAGGAGGTCCTACGAGCAGTACTTC. Encoded protein: CASSFDRRSYEQYF.

This clone appeared a single time. CDR3 loop: CATSRDLETQYF. CDR3 DNA: TGTGCCACCAGCAGAGATTTGGAGACCCAGTACTTC. This chain connects TRBV15 to TRBJ2-5; unclear D gene. There are 12 residues in the CDR3. Germline lookup yields CDR1 LNHNV and CDR2 YYDKDF (reference sequence). Between the trimmed V and J ends, which lost 0 bases and 5 bases, there was a span of 4 bases.

This clone was counted ten times or more. This chain uses TRBV6-5 with TRBJ2-3; 9 nucleotides match TRBD2. This CDR3 has 15 amino acids. V was clipped by 6 bases and J by 2 bases; unmatched bases: 6. Germline V gene data show CDR1 as MNHEY and CDR2 as SVGAGI. The CDR3 DNA sequence: TGTGCCAGCAGCGTTAGCGGGAGAGACACAGATACGCAGTATTTT. Encoded protein: CASSVSGRDTDTQYF.

The chain combines TRBV28 with TRBJ2-2; TRBD2 matches 8 bases. V was clipped by 8 bases and J by 4 bases; unmatched bases: 12. Germline V gene lookup returns CDR1 MDHEN and CDR2 SYDVKM. The CDR3 consists of 16 residues. The CDR3, as DNA: TGTGCCAGCGCCTTGGGGGGCGGGAGGATCACCGGGGAGCTGTTTTTT. It specifies CASALGGGRITGELFF.

This clone was observed many times. The chain couples TRBV7-9 to TRBJ1-5; D is unresolved. The V gene's germline CDR1 is SEHNR and CDR2 FQNEAQ (reference sequence). The CDR3 has 13 amino acids. Trimming cost V 4 bases and J 2 bases, with 6 bases left between them. The CDR3 DNA sequence: TGTGCCAGCAGCTCGGCGGGCAATCAGCCCCAGCATTTT. As protein: CASSSAGNQPQHF.

On this clone: At one end the junction does not follow the germline gene, possibly because of a read error. The identical CDR3 is also encoded by other nucleotide sequences in the sample. The gene calls are TRBV25-1 and TRBJ2-7, with D possibly TRBD1 on 5 matching bases. Germline V gene data show CDR1 as MGHDK and CDR2 as SYGVNS. The CDR3 totals 14 residues. The CDR3 bases are TGTGCTAGCAGCGACCTGACAGAAGCATACGAGCAGTACTTC. As protein: CASSDLTEAYEQYF.

This sequence joins TRBV10-3 and TRBJ2-3; 9 bases line up with TRBD2. CDR3 length: 15 residues. V was clipped by 6 bases and J by 4 bases; unmatched bases: 8. Germline CDR1 reads ENHRY; CDR2 reads SYGVKD. DNA of the CDR3: TGTGCCATCAGGTTTAGCGGGAGCACTTCAGATACGCAGTATTTT. It codes for CAIRFSGSTSDTQYF.

V and J are TRBV7-2 and TRBJ1-4, with D possibly being TRBD1 (6 bases). V dropped 7 bases and J dropped 7 bases, with 19 bases sitting between them. The length of the CDR3 is 15 residues. Germline V gene sequence: CDR1 SGHTA, CDR2 FQGNSA. In nucleotides, the CDR3 is TGTGCCAGCACCTTGGTTTGGGGGGGCGGTGAAAAACTGTTTTTT. This gives the protein CASTLVWGGGEKLFF.

The chain recombines TRBV28 with TRBJ1-3, with D possibly TRBD1 on 5 matching bases. Trimming took 7 bases from V and 4 from J, leaving 17 bases between them. In germline, CDR1 is MDHEN, CDR2 SYDVKM. The CDR3 covers 15 residues. The CDR3, as DNA: TGTGCCAGCACCCGCGACAGCACAAACGGAAACACCATATATTTT. Translated: CASTRDSTNGNTIYF.

This clone was detected only a few times. One base separates it from a far larger clone, so it is likely a read error. This same CDR3 is encoded by further DNA sequences in the sample. V is TRBV30 and J is TRBJ2-3; D is undetermined. Trimming cost V 2 bases and J 0 bases, with 3 bases left between them. CDR1 and CDR2 from the germline V gene are GTSNPN and SVGIG (reference sequence). The CDR3 totals 12 residues. This CDR3 reads CAWSTSTDTQYF. The CDR3, as DNA: TGTGCCTGGAGTACGAGCACAGATACGCAGTATTTT.

The genes are TRBV9 and TRBJ2-2, with unresolved D. Germline V CDR1 and CDR2: SGDLS, YYNGEE. The CDR3 contains 14 residues. The germline V and J ends were trimmed by 2 bases and 4 bases, with 9 bases remaining between them. As DNA, the CDR3 is TGTGCCAGCAGCGTGATTGGCCTCACCGGGGAGCTGTTTTTT. This translates into CASSVIGLTGELFF.

The chain recombines TRBV19 with TRBJ2-5; no definite D call. This CDR3 comprises 14 residues. Trimming cost V 3 bases and J 1 base, with 9 bases left between them. Germline CDR1 reads LNHDA; CDR2 reads SQIVND (reference sequence). DNA for the CDR3: TGTGCCAGTAGTATTGGAAGGAGCCAAGAGACCCAGTACTTC. Protein product: CASSIGRSQETQYF.

The V call is TRBV7-3, the J call TRBJ2-1; D is ambiguous. Looked up from germline, CDR1 is SGHTA and CDR2 is FQGTGA. The V end lost 5 bases, the J end lost 8 bases, and 13 bases lay between the germline ends. The CDR3 consists of 13 residues. The CDR3 nucleotides read TGTGCCAGCAGCGCTCAAGCGTGGGATGAGCAGTTCTTC. Protein sequence: CASSAQAWDEQFF.

On this clone itself: With a far larger clone one base away, a read error is the likely cause. The sample contains more than one DNA sequence encoding this CDR3. The chain carries TRBV30 and TRBJ1-1, with D uncertain. V lost 3 bases and J 8 bases, leaving 19 bases between the germline ends. Germline V CDR1 and CDR2: GTSNPN, SVGIG (reference sequence). The CDR3 totals 14 residues. CDR3: CAWRDSPAGTEAFF. The DNA of the CDR3 is TGTGCCTGGAGGGACTCGCCGGCGGGCACCGAAGCTTTCTTT.

Ten or more counts support this clone. The V and J genes are TRBV2 and TRBJ2-5; TRBD1 is a possible D gene (6 bases). CDR3 length equals 15 residues. V was clipped by 6 bases and J by 1 base, with 15 bases between them. CDR1 is SNHLY and CDR2 is FYNNEI in the germline V gene. CDR3 nucleotide sequence: TGTGCCAGCAGAAAAGGGGGTGGGGTCCAAGAGACCCAGTACTTC. Amino acid sequence: CASRKGGGVQETQYF.

The chain is built from TRBV4-1 and TRBJ2-5; 10 nucleotides match TRBD2. This CDR3 is built from 15 residues. V shed 4 bases and J 5 bases; nucleotides not matched to a gene: 7. The germline V gene encodes CDR1 MGHRA and CDR2 YSYEKL. The CDR3 loop reads CASSPPSGRGETQYF. The CDR3, as DNA: TGCGCCAGCAGCCCCCCTAGCGGGAGAGGGGAGACCCAGTACTTC.

Of note for this clone: Since a far larger clone is one base different, this is likely a read error. The sample contains more than one DNA sequence encoding this CDR3. The rearrangement joins TRBV19 to TRBJ1-5, with a possible D match to TRBD1 (5 bases). Germline V CDR1 and CDR2: LNHDA, SQIVND (reference sequence). CDR3 length equals 16 residues. V lost 3 bases and J lost 2, with 14 bases in between. CDR3 sequence: CASSMQQGGRNQPQHF. DNA of the CDR3: TGTGCCAGTAGTATGCAGCAGGGTGGACGCAATCAGCCCCAGCATTTT.

As concerns this clone: A far larger clone is a single base away, which makes a read error likely. CDR3 amino acids: CTSSDLLGEQYF. The DNA for the CDR3 is TGTACCAGCAGTGACCTGTTGGGCGAGCAGTACTTC. V gene TRBV28 combines with J gene TRBJ2-7; no clear D. The CDR3 covers 12 residues. CDR1 MDHEN and CDR2 SYDVKM come from the germline V gene.

The chain joins TRBV5-1 to TRBJ1-4; TRBD1 might be the D (5 bases). The CDR3 is made up of 16 amino acids. Germline V gene sequence: CDR1 SGHRS, CDR2 YFSETQ. Trimming stripped 4 bases from V and 12 bases from J, with 25 bases between. The CDR3 protein is CASSPRRDFLPSELFF. Here the CDR3 DNA reads TGCGCCAGCAGCCCCCGAAGGGACTTCTTGCCGTCGGAACTGTTTTTT.